The 4 T cell receptor beta chains below come from one sample, sequenced in a study of blood T cell repertoires in COVID-19. Method: immunoSEQ multiplex PCR; TCRdb's copy keeps in-frame clones and lacks some. Of 200,000 to 250,000 clones listed, roughly 84% are singletons. The sequenced sample was peripheral blood. These receptors were taken from an older woman with acute or convalescent COVID-19.

The V gene is TRBV30, the J gene TRBJ1-2; perhaps TRBD1 as D (6 bases). CDR1 is GTSNPN, CDR2 SVGIG, per germline (reference sequence). This CDR3 is 15 amino acids long. The V end was cut by 0 bases, the J end by 2 bases, with 13 bases between. This CDR3 is CAWSVGQGNNYGYTF. DNA for the CDR3: TGTGCCTGGAGTGTGGGCCAGGGGAACAACTATGGCTACACCTTC.

V is TRBV4-2 and J is TRBJ1-4; D is unclear. The CDR3 runs 15 residues. The V gene lost 5 bases and the J gene lost 3 bases, with 13 bases spanning the gap. Germline V gene data show CDR1 as LGHNA and CDR2 as YNFKEQ. CDR3 amino acids: CASSEILAANEKLFF. In nucleotides, the CDR3 is TGTGCCAGCAGCGAAATCCTGGCGGCTAATGAAAAACTGTTTTTT.

The chain carries TRBV7-3 and TRBJ1-1; D is uncertain. V lost 1 base, J lost 3 bases, and 15 bases lay in between. The CDR3 runs 16 residues. The germline CDR1 and CDR2 sequences are SGHTA and FQGTGA. DNA of the CDR3: TGTGCCAGCAGCTTAATTTGCGCAGGTTGGGACACTGAAGCTTTCTTT. Protein sequence: CASSLICAGWDTEAFF.

The chain couples TRBV29-1 to TRBJ1-2; 9 nucleotides line up with TRBD1. Germline trimming cut 6 bases from V and 6 bases from J; bases unmatched to any gene: 2. Germline loops: CDR1 SQVTM, CDR2 ANQGSEA. The CDR3 runs to 11 residues. The CDR3 DNA reads as TGCAGCGTACAGGGGGCCAATGGCTACACCTTC. It translates to CSVQGANGYTF.